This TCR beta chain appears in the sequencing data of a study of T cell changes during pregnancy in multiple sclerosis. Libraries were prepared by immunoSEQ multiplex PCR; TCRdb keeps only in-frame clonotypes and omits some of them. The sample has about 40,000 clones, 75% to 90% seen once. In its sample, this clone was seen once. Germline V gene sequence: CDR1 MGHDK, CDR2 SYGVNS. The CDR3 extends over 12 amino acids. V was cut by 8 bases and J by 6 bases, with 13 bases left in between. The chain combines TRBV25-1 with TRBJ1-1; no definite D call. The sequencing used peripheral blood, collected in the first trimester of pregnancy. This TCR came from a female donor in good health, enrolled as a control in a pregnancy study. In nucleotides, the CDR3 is TGTGCCAGCTGCGCGATAACCGCTGAAGCTTTCTTT. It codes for CASCAITAEAFF.